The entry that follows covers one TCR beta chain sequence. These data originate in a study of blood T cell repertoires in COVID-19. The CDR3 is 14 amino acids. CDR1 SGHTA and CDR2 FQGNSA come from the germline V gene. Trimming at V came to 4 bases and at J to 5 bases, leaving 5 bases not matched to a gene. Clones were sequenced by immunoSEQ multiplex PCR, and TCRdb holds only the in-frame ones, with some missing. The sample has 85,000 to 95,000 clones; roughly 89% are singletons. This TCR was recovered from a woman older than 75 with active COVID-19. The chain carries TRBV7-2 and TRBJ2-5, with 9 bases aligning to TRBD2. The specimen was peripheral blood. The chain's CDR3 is CASSYTSGPETQYF. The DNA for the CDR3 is TGTGCCAGCAGCTATACTAGCGGGCCGGAGACCCAGTACTTC.